This record concerns one T cell receptor (beta chain) sequence. The antigen is unknown. TCRdb keeps only in-frame clones here, not all; method: immunoSEQ multiplex PCR. This sample has about 92,000 clones, with over 75% found just once. CDR3 size: 15 residues. Trimming took off 6 bases at V and 2 bases at J, with 14 bases between the two ends. Germline CDR1 and CDR2: MDHEN and SYDVKM. These data are taken from a study of T cell responses to AZD1222 COVID-19 vaccine. Study details: Analysis merged second doses at about 4 or about 12 weeks. Overall study findings and caveats: Breadth and depth of Spike-specific TCRs rose after two AZD1222 doses.

This sequence joins TRBV28 and TRBJ1-3; D may be TRBD1 (6 bases). This clonotype was sampled from an adult in good health. Sample: peripheral blood, taken on day 0 of AZD1222 vaccination. This CDR3 is CASRFPGQPGNTIYF. In DNA form, the CDR3 reads TGTGCCAGCAGGTTCCCGGGACAACCTGGAAACACCATATATTTT.